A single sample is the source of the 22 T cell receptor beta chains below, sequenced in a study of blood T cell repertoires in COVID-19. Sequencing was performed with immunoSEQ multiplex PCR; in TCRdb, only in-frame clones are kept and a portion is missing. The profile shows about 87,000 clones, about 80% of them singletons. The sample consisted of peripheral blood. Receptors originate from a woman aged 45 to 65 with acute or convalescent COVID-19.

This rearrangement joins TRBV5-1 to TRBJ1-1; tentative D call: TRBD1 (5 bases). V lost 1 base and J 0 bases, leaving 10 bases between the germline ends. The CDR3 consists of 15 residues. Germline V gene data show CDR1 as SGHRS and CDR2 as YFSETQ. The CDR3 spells CASSLSGWVNTEAFF. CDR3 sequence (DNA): TGCGCCAGCAGCTTGTCAGGGTGGGTGAACACTGAAGCTTTCTTT.

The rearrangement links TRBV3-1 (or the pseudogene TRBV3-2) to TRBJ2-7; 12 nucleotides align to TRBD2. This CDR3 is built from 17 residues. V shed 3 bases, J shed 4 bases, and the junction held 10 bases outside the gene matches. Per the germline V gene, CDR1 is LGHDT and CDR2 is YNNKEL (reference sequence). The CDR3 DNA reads TGTGCCAGCAGCCACTACCCTAGCGGGGGGGCCAAATACGAGCAGTACTTC. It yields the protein CASSHYPSGGAKYEQYF.

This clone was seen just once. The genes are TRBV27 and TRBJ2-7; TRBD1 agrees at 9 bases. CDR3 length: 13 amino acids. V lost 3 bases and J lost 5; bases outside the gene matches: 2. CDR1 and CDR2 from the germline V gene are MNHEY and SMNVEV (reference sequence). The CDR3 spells CASSFDRGNEQYF. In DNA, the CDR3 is TGTGCCAGCAGTTTCGACAGGGGGAACGAGCAGTACTTC.

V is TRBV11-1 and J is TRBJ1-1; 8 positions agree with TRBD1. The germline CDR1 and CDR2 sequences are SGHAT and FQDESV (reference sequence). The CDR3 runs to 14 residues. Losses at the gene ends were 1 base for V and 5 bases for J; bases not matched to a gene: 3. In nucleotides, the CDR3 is TGTGCCAGCAGCTTAGGGACAGGGTTTACTGAAGCTTTCTTT. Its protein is CASSLGTGFTEAFF. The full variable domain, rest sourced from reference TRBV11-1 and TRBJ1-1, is EAEVAQSPRYKITEKSQAVAFWCDPISGHATLYWYRQILGQGPELLVQFQDESVVDDSQLPKDRFSAERLKGVDSTLKIQPAELGDSAMYLCASSLGTGFTEAFFGQGTRLTVV.

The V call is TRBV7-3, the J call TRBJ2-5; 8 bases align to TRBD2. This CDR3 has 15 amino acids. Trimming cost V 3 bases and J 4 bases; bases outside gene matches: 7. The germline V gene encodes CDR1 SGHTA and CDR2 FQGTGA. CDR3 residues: CASSFGLAGGETQYF. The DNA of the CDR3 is TGTGCCAGCAGCTTTGGACTAGCTGGGGGAGAGACCCAGTACTTC.

This CDR3 is CASSLQLSGLAGMEQFF. As DNA, the CDR3 is TGCGCCAGCAGTCTCCAGCTAAGCGGACTAGCGGGGATGGAGCAGTTCTTC. The chain couples TRBV4-1 to TRBJ2-1, with 12 nucleotides matching TRBD2. Trimming cost V 6 bases and J 10 bases; bases outside gene matches: 16. CDR1 is MGHRA, CDR2 YSYEKL, per germline. CDR3 length: 17 amino acids.

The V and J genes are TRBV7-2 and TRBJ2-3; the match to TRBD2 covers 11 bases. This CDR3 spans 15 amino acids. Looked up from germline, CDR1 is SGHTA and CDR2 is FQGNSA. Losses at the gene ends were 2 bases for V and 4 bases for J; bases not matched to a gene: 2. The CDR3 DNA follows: TGTGCCAGCAGCTTACTAGCGGGGGGCGCAGATACGCAGTATTTT. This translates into CASSLLAGGADTQYF.

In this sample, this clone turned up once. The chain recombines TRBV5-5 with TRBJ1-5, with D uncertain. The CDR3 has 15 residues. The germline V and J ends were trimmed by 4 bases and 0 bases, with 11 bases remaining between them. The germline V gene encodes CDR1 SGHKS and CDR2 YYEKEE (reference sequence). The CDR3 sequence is CASSRSGDSNQPQHF. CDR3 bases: TGTGCCAGCAGCCGGTCGGGAGATAGCAATCAGCCCCAGCATTTT.

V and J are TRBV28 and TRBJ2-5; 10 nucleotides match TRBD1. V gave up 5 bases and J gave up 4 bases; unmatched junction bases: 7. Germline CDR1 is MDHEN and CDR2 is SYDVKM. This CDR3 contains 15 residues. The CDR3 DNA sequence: TGTGCCAGCAGTCCATCCGGGACAGGGGTAGAGACCCAGTACTTC. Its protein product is CASSPSGTGVETQYF.

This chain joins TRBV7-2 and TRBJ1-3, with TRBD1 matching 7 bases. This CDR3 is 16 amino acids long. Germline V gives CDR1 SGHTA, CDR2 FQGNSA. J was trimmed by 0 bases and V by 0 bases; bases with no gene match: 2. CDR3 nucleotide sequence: TGTGCCAGCAGCTTAGCGGACAGGATCTCTGGAAACACCATATATTTT. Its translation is CASSLADRISGNTIYF.

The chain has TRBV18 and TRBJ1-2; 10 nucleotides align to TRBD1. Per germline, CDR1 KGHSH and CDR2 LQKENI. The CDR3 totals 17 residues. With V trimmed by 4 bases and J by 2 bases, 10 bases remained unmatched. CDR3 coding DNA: TGTGCCAGCTCACTCAGGGACAGGGGAACCGAGAACTATGGCTACACCTTC. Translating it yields CASSLRDRGTENYGYTF.

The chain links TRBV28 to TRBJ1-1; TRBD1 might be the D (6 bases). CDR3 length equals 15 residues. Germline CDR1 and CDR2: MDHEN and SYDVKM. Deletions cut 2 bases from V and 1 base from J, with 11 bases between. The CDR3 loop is CASSLGGAWNTEAFF. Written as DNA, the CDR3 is TGTGCCAGCAGTTTAGGGGGGGCTTGGAACACTGAAGCTTTCTTT.

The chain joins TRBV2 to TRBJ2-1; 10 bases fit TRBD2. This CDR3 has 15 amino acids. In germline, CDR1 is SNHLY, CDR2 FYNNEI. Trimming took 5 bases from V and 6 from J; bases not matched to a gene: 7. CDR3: CASSLLAGDSNEQFF. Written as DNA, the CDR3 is TGTGCCAGCAGTCTCCTAGCGGGGGACTCCAATGAGCAGTTCTTC.

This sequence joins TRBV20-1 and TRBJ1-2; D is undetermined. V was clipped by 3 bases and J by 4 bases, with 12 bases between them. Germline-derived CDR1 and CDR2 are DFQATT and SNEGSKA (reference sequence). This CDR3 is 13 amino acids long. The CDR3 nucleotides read TGCAGTGCTAGTAGCCTGGGGAGCTATGGCTACACCTTC. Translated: CSASSLGSYGYTF.

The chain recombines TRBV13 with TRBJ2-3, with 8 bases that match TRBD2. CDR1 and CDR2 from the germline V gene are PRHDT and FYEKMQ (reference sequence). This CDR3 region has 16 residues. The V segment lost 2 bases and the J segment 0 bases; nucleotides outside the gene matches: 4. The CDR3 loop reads CASSLMRGASTDTQYF. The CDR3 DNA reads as TGTGCCAGCAGCTTAATGCGGGGGGCTAGCACAGATACGCAGTATTTT. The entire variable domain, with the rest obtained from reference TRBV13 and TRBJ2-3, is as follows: AAGVIQSPRHLIKEKRETATLKCYPIPRHDTVYWYQQGPGQDPQFLISFYEKMQSDKGSIPDRFSAQQFSDYHSELNMSSLELGDSALYFCASSLMRGASTDTQYFGPGTRLTVL.

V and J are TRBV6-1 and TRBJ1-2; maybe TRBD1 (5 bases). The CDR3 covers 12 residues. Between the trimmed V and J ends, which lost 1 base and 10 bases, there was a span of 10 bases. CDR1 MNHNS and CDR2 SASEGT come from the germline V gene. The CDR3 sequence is CASSEGGVYYTF. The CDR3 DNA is TGTGCCAGCAGTGAAGGGGGGGTATACTACACCTTC.

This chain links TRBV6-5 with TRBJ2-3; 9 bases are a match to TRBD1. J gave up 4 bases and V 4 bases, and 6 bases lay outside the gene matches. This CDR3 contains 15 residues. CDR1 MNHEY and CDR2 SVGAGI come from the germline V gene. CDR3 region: CASSFTGGGSDTQYF. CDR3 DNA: TGTGCCAGCAGTTTCACAGGGGGCGGATCAGATACGCAGTATTTT.

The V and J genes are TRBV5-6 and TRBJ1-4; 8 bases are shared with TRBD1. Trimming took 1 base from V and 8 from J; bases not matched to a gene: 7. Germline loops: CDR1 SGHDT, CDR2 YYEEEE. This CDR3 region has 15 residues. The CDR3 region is CASSLITGGREKLFF. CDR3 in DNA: TGTGCCAGCAGCTTGATCACAGGGGGGAGAGAAAAACTGTTTTTT. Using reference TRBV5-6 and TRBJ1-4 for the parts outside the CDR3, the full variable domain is DAGVTQSPTHLIKTRGQQVTLRCSPKSGHDTVSWYQQALGQGPQFIFQYYEEEERQRGNFPDRFSGHQFPNYSSELNVNALLLGDSALYLCASSLITGGREKLFFGSGTQLSVL.

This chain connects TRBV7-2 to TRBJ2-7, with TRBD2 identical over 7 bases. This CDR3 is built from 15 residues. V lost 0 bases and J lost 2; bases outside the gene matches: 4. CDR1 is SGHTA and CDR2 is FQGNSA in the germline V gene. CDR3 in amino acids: CASSLAGRAPYEQYF. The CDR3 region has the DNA TGTGCCAGCAGCTTAGCGGGGAGGGCCCCCTACGAGCAGTACTTC.

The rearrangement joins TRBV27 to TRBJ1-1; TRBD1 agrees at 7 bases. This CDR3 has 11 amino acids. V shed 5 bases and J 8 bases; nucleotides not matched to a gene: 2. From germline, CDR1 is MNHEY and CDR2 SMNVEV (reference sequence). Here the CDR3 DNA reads TGTGCCAGCAGTGCGACAGGGGAAGCTTTCTTT. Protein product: CASSATGEAFF.

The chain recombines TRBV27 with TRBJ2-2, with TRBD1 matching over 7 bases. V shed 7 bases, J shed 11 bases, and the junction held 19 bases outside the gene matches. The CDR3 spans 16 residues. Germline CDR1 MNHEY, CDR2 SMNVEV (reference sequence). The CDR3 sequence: CASNLTPGTATNELFF. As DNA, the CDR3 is TGTGCCAGCAACTTAACTCCCGGGACAGCTACCAACGAGCTGTTTTTT.

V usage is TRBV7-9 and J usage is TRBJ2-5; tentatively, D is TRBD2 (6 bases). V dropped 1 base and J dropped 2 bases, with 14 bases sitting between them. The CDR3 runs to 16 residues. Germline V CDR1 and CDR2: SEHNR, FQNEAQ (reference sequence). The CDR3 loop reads CASSLGGLAEQETQYF. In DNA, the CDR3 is TGTGCCAGCAGCTTAGGGGGACTGGCGGAGCAAGAGACCCAGTACTTC.